This T cell receptor (beta chain) is from a study of shared clonotypes between healthy human individuals. Trimming pared 10 bases from V and 4 bases from J, leaving 13 bases between. Germline-derived CDR1 and CDR2 are SNHLY and FYNNEI. There are 12 residues in the CDR3. This clone has a single count. CD8 cells classed as naive were CD45RO-negative and positively selected for CCR7, excluding terminally differentiated effector memory CD45RA+ cells. Produced via immunoSEQ multiplex PCR; TCRdb's table is partial and in-frame only. The top ten clones hold about 1.1% of a sample with 2 million to 2.5 million clones, approximately 95% of them seen once.

The source material was naive CD8+ T cells sorted from blood. The sequence was obtained from a man in his late teens or twenties in good health. The chain has TRBV2 and TRBJ2-5; D gene ambiguous. CDR3 bases: TGTGCCATCAGAAAGGCCCCAGAGACCCAGTACTTC. Translated, it gives CAIRKAPETQYF.